This T cell receptor (beta chain) was obtained from a study of regulatory T cells in long-lasting Graves disease (dated by TCRdb to about 2021). In terms of the full investigation: Patients with newly diagnosed Graves' disease had been on antithyroid drugs for under 3 months. The study took place in China and was registered as a clinical trial. Peripheral blood TCR sequencing and RNA sequencing compared persistent Graves' disease patients with newly diagnosed Graves' disease patients. A total of around 35 samples were covered by TCR sequencing, comprising some 13 persistent and 20 or so newly diagnosed Graves' disease patients. Broad study findings and their caveats: Persistent disease showed preferential use of TRBV28, TRBJ1-2 and TRBJ2-5, whereas newly diagnosed disease favored TRBV20-1 and TRBJ2-1. The study examined only peripheral blood because the primary lesion, thyroid tissue, could not be accessed. Compared with newly diagnosed patients, patients with persistent Graves' disease had lower TCR Shannon entropy and fewer highly expanded clones, which suggests clonal expansion. The authors acknowledged the small sample size as a limitation that may reduce accuracy. A larger number of public clonotypes was shared among persistent patients (more than 2,500) than among newly diagnosed patients (around 970). Sequencing and analysis were limited to the TCR beta chain.

The time point label on this specimen signifies: newly diagnosed GD, antithyroid drugs for less than 3 months. For both TCR sequencing and RNA sequencing, RNA was extracted from PBMCs in TRIzol. Graves' disease was diagnosed according to American Thyroid Association guidelines. The patients came from an endocrinology department in Xi'an, China. Each patient gave about 10 milliliters of peripheral blood, collected in an EDTA anticoagulant tube. Ficoll Paque Plus density gradient separation was used to isolate PBMCs, and no further T cell sorting was performed. An Agilent 2100 Bioanalyzer and agarose gel were used to check RNA quality, and a NanoDrop 2000 was used to measure RNA concentration. From its cysteine to its phenylalanine, the CDR3 spans 15 amino acids. CDR3 DNA only is kept here, 45 bases in frame from base 1. V sheds 3 bases and J sheds 5 bases, leaving 14 bases between their ends. CDR1 and CDR2, per the germline V gene (reference sequence), are GTSNPN and SVGIG.

The protocol used for the library was multiplex PCR. Sequenced on an Illumina HiSeq 4000. To build TCR beta libraries, CDR3 regions were amplified by Arm-PCR using iRepertoire HTBI primers. Before sequencing, the PCR products went through gel purification. For the original study's pipeline: Across samples, roughly 60 TRBV and 12 to 15 TRBJ segments were identified and used for gene usage analysis of CDR3 amino acid clonotypes. Filtered high-quality paired reads were merged into contigs using COPE and FqMerger. BLAST was used to align contigs to the IMGT TRBV, TRBD and TRBJ reference genes, and CDR3 was defined following IMGT. Highly expanded clones were defined as clonotypes with a frequency above 0.1%. Repertoire diversity was measured by Shannon entropy, and V-J evenness by the Gini coefficient. Clonotypes shared by more than one individual were considered public. The raw public data were reprocessed by TCRdb itself: fastp quality trimming at Q25, MiXCR clonotype calling, in-frame beta chains only. Under each unique CDR3 protein, matching rows form one entry showing the most common genes and DNA. TCRdb's processing, not the authors', yielded these V and J calls. The sample records 350,000 to 450,000 distinct CDR3 sequences, 15% of which are singletons. The ten largest account for approximately 15% of the sample.

This clonotype has just a few counts. Its antigen specificity is not known. Nothing much larger sits one base from this clone, and base qualities are not available. This sample was also put to use in a study of T cells in Graves' hyperthyroidism and ophthalmopathy. Per the second study: Stable Graves' hyperthyroidism was defined as the absence of progression to ophthalmopathy over 18 months of follow-up. The hyperthyroidism patients were between 18 and 65 years old and newly diagnosed, with a disease duration of less than 2 months. Patients with uncontrolled infections, other autoimmune diseases, pregnancy or lactation were excluded. Diagnoses were established on the basis of clinical symptoms, serum thyroxine and TRAb, thyroid ultrasound, and orbital computed tomography. A first-round RT-PCR of the TCR CDR3 used the HTBI primer set with the Qiagen OneStep RT-PCR kit. Blood samples also contained most of the expanded thyroid clonotypes (frequency above 0.001), which suggests that blood repertoires may reflect thyroid immune responses. A model built on a 13 V-J signature distinguished ophthalmopathy from stable hyperthyroidism, reaching 85% to 90% sensitivity and about 81% specificity in cross-validation and 80%/75% in testing. In validation, the model predicted progression to ophthalmopathy a median of about 6.8 months before onset, with approximately 71% sensitivity and roughly 77% specificity. To identify distinguishing TCR V-J signatures, a discovery cohort of around 100 patients was used, comprising fewer than 45 with Graves' ophthalmopathy and some 60 with stable Graves' hyperthyroidism. Whether ophthalmopathy could be predicted prospectively was tested in an independent validation cohort made up of fewer than 20 hyperthyroidism patients plus 17 patients who later progressed to ophthalmopathy. The roughly 94 discovery patients were randomly split 7:3 into training and test sets. The study also compared thyroid tissue and blood T-cell repertoires from more than five Graves' hyperthyroidism patients. Following sampling, methimazole starting at 30 mg daily was given to hyperthyroidism patients, and high-dose intravenous methylprednisolone was given to ophthalmopathy patients. Libraries were constructed in a second round of multiplex PCR, after which size selection and purification were performed. Sequencing of the libraries was done on an Illumina HiSeq2000 using paired-end 100 bp reads. SOAPnuke was used to process the raw data, throwing out any read that contained adapters or uncalled bases, had a mean Phred below 15, or lacked an exact constant-primer or identifier match. COPE v1.2.5 was used to merge the high-quality paired reads, and each unique nucleotide sequence was defined as a clonotype. Clonotypes were aligned to IMGT TRBV, TRBD and TRBJ reference segments using MiTCR v1.1. Analysis was restricted to V-J combinations with a frequency above 0.0001, which covered about 99% of repertoires. The TCS score was defined as F50 (clonal expansion) divided by E x V (chaos), with BLOSUM62-based TCRdist calculated between CDR3 peptides within each V-J. Welch's t-statistics and random forest reduced just over 500 V-J features to about 13, which were used in a naive Bayes classifier (R e1071). No statistical method was used to set the sample size in advance, and investigators knew the group allocation. The paper describes TCR Vbeta CDR3 sequencing of 135 peripheral blood samples, made up of fewer than 50 ophthalmopathy patients, around 78 hyperthyroidism patients and roughly 17 progressor patients.

The clonotype was recovered from a woman aged 25 to 39 with Graves disease. Donor details come from another sample of the same person, matched by shared clones. The sequence links TRBV30 to TRBJ1-6; possibly the D gene is TRBD1, per 6 matching bases. The sample in question was peripheral blood mononuclear cells (PBMCs), obtained at new diagnosis, from a patient treated with antithyroid drugs. The bases read TGTGCCTGGAGGGCCGCAGGGGCCAATAATTCACCCCTCCACTTT. Its protein reads: CAWRAAGANNSPLHF.